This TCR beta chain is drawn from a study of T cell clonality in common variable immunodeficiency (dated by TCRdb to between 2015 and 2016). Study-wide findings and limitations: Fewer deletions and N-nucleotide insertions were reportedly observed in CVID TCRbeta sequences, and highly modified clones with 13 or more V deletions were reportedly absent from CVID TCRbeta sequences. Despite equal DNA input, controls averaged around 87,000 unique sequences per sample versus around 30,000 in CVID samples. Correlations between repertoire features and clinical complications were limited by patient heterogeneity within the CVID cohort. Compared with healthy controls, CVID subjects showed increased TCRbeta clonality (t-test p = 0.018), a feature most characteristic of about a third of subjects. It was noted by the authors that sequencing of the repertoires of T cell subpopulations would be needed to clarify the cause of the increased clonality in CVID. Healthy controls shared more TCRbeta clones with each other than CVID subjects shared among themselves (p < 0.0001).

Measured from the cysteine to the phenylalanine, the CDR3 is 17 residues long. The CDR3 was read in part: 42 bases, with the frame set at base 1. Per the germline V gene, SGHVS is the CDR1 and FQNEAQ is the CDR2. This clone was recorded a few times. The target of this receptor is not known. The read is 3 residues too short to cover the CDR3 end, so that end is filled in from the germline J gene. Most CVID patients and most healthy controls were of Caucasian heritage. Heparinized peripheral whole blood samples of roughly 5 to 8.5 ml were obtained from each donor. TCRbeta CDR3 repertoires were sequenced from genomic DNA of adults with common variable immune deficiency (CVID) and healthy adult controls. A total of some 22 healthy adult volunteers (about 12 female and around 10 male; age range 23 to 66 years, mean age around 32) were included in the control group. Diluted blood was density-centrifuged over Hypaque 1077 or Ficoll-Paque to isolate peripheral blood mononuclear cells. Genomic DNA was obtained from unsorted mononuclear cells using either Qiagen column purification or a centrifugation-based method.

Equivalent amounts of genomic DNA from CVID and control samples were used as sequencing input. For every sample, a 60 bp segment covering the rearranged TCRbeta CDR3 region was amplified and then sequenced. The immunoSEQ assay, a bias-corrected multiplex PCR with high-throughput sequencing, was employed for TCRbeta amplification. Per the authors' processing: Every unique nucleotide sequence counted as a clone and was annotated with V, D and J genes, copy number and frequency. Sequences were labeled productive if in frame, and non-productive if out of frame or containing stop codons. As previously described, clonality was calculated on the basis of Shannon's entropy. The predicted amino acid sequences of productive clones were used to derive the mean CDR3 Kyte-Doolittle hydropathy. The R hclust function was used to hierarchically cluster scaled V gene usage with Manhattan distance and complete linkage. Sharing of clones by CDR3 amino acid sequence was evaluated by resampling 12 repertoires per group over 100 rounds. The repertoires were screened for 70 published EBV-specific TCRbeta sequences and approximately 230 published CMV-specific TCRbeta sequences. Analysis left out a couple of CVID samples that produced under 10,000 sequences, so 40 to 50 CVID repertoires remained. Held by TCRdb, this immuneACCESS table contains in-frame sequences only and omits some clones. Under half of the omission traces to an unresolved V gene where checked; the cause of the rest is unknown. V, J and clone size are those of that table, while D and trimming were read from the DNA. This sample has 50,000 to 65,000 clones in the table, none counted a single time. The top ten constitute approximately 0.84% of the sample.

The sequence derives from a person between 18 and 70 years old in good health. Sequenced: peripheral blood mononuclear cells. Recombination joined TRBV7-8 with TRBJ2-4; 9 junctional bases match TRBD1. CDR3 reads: CASSINTGTGRLHGQYF. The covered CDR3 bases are TGTGCCAGCAGCATAAATACCGGGACAGGGAGGTTGCATGGT.